These T cell receptor beta chains were read from a single sample in a study of blood T cell repertoires in COVID-19. The assay was immunoSEQ multiplex PCR, and TCRdb's table has in-frame clones only and misses some. The sample has hundreds of thousands of clones; approximately 88% are singletons. Sequenced input: peripheral blood. The receptors originated from a middle-aged man with acute or convalescent COVID-19. Each CDR3 is given with its conserved first and last residue. The order of the fields is D gene, CDR3 length, V gene, clone size, J gene, CDR3 protein, CDR3 DNA. D genes are given only for firm matches. Rows may omit the clone size; those that give it use once, few, many or a size class.

D gene: .
CDR3 length: 15
V gene: TRBV19
clone size: .
J gene: TRBJ1-4
CDR3 protein: CASSSAWVDSEKLFF
CDR3 DNA: TGTGCCAGTAGTTCTGCCTGGGTGGACAGTGAAAAACTGTTTTTT

D gene: TRBD2
CDR3 length: 17
V gene: TRBV18
clone size: once
J gene: TRBJ2-3
CDR3 protein: CASSAFPAGAGTDTQYF
CDR3 DNA: TGTGCCAGCTCAGCCTTCCCAGCGGGAGCCGGCACAGATACGCAGTATTTT

D gene: .
CDR3 length: 17
V gene: TRBV27
clone size: few
J gene: TRBJ2-5
CDR3 protein: CASSLSADSFGPETQYF
CDR3 DNA: TGTGCCAGCAGTTTATCCGCGGACAGTTTTGGGCCCGAGACCCAGTACTTC

D gene: .
CDR3 length: 13
V gene: TRBV9
clone size: .
J gene: TRBJ1-1
CDR3 protein: CASSVARGTEAFF
CDR3 DNA: TGTGCCAGCAGCGTAGCTCGAGGGACTGAAGCTTTCTTT

D gene: TRBD1
CDR3 length: 13
V gene: TRBV18
clone size: few
J gene: TRBJ1-1
CDR3 protein: CASFDRGRGEAFF
CDR3 DNA: TGTGCCAGCTTTGACAGGGGGCGGGGTGAAGCTTTCTTT

D gene: .
CDR3 length: 14
V gene: TRBV5-1
clone size: .
J gene: TRBJ2-6
CDR3 protein: CASSSGGGANVLTF
CDR3 DNA: TGCGCCAGCAGCAGTGGCGGTGGGGCCAACGTCCTGACTTTC

D gene: TRBD1
CDR3 length: 15
V gene: TRBV11-2
clone size: .
J gene: TRBJ1-2
CDR3 protein: CASSMWTGDHYGYTF
CDR3 DNA: TGTGCCAGCAGCATGTGGACAGGGGATCACTATGGCTACACCTTC

D gene: .
CDR3 length: 13
V gene: TRBV27
clone size: .
J gene: TRBJ1-2
CDR3 protein: CASSAVRGGGYTF
CDR3 DNA: TGTGCCAGCAGTGCGGTTCGAGGGGGAGGCTACACCTTC

D gene: TRBD2
CDR3 length: 17
V gene: TRBV19
clone size: .
J gene: TRBJ2-7
CDR3 protein: CASSILWTSGRAHEQYF
CDR3 DNA: TGTGCCAGTAGTATTCTTTGGACTAGCGGGAGGGCCCACGAGCAGTACTTC

D gene: .
CDR3 length: 16
V gene: TRBV5-1
clone size: .
J gene: TRBJ1-3
CDR3 protein: CASSLALLSSGNTIYF
CDR3 DNA: TGCGCCAGCAGCTTGGCCTTACTGAGCTCTGGAAACACCATATATTTT

D gene: TRBD1
CDR3 length: 15
V gene: TRBV6-5
clone size: .
J gene: TRBJ2-7
CDR3 protein: CASRSPGQGTYEQYF
CDR3 DNA: TGTGCCAGCAGGTCCCCGGGACAGGGCACCTACGAGCAGTACTTC

D gene: .
CDR3 length: 13
V gene: TRBV14
clone size: .
J gene: TRBJ2-5
CDR3 protein: CASSRGLTETQYF
CDR3 DNA: TGTGCCAGCAGCCGGGGCTTGACGGAGACCCAGTACTTC

D gene: .
CDR3 length: 16
V gene: TRBV11-2
clone size: .
J gene: TRBJ1-4
CDR3 protein: CASSPRTTATNEKLFF
CDR3 DNA: TGTGCCAGCAGCCCCCGGACAACAGCAACTAATGAAAAACTGTTTTTT

D gene: .
CDR3 length: 15
V gene: TRBV7-8
clone size: .
J gene: TRBJ1-5
CDR3 protein: CASSRLGGRLSSQHF
CDR3 DNA: TGTGCCAGCAGCCGCCTCGGGGGGCGTCTTTCGTCCCAGCATTTT

D gene: TRBD1
CDR3 length: 15
V gene: TRBV5-1
clone size: .
J gene: TRBJ1-2
CDR3 protein: CASSLAPGQGGGYTF
CDR3 DNA: TGCGCCAGCAGCTTGGCCCCGGGACAGGGGGGTGGCTACACCTTC

D gene: .
CDR3 length: 12
V gene: TRBV9
clone size: .
J gene: TRBJ1-2
CDR3 protein: CASSSSRGGYTF
CDR3 DNA: TGTGCCAGCAGCTCAAGCAGGGGAGGCTACACCTTC

D gene: .
CDR3 length: 15
V gene: TRBV2
clone size: .
J gene: TRBJ1-4
CDR3 protein: CASSPLIATNEKLFF
CDR3 DNA: TGTGCCAGCAGTCCTCTTATTGCAACTAATGAAAAACTGTTTTTT

D gene: .
CDR3 length: 14
V gene: TRBV9
clone size: .
J gene: TRBJ2-1
CDR3 protein: CASSPQLLANEQFF
CDR3 DNA: TGTGCCAGCAGCCCTCAGCTTCTAGCGAATGAGCAGTTCTTC

D gene: TRBD1
CDR3 length: 18
V gene: TRBV18
clone size: .
J gene: TRBJ2-2
CDR3 protein: CASSPPVWDSLATGELFF
CDR3 DNA: TGTGCCAGCTCACCACCGGTTTGGGACAGTCTAGCCACCGGGGAGCTGTTTTTT

D gene: TRBD1
CDR3 length: 15
V gene: TRBV7-2
clone size: .
J gene: TRBJ2-7
CDR3 protein: CASSPRDSGASEQYF
CDR3 DNA: TGTGCCAGCAGCCCCCGGGACAGTGGAGCCTCCGAGCAGTACTTC

D gene: .
CDR3 length: 13
V gene: TRBV28
clone size: .
J gene: TRBJ1-2
CDR3 protein: CASNTDSVYGYTF
CDR3 DNA: TGTGCCAGCAATACTGACTCCGTATATGGCTACACCTTC

D gene: TRBD1
CDR3 length: 14
V gene: TRBV30
clone size: .
J gene: TRBJ1-1
CDR3 protein: CAWSGGTENTEAFF
CDR3 DNA: TGTGCCTGGAGTGGGGGGACAGAGAACACTGAAGCTTTCTTT